Each of the 26 T cell receptor beta chains below was sequenced from the same sample in a study of CD8 T cells in Susac syndrome. Reverse transcription of 0.5 to 1 ug RNA was carried out with random hexamers. TCRdb re-called the immunoSEQ multiplex PCR reads with MiXCR, one entry per CDR3 protein. Here the sample spans 150,000 to 200,000 distinct CDR3 sequences, under 95% being singletons. The sequenced sample consisted of CD4+ T cells from PBMCs. The receptors stem from a human donor with multiple sclerosis.

The chain joins TRBV20-1 to TRBJ1-1, with 9 bases matching TRBD1. V shed 3 bases and J 0 bases; nucleotides not matched to a gene: 5. Germline CDR1 is DFQATT and CDR2 is SNEGSKA (reference sequence). CDR3 length: 15 amino acids. The DNA for the CDR3 is TGCAGTGCTAGGTCGACAGGGGGGTTGAACACTGAAGCTTTCTTT. Translation gives CSARSTGGLNTEAFF.

The chain has TRBV19 and TRBJ2-1; weak D call: TRBD1 (6 bases). Germline-derived CDR1 and CDR2 are LNHDA and SQIVND (reference sequence). CDR3 length: 14 residues. Deletions cut 6 bases from V and 6 bases from J, with 15 bases between. CDR3 region: CASSLMGDINEQFF. CDR3 nucleotide sequence: TGTGCCAGTAGCCTCATGGGGGACATCAATGAGCAGTTCTTC.

The rearrangement uses TRBV12-3 or TRBV12-4 and TRBJ2-1; 9 nucleotides line up with TRBD2. CDR3 length: 17 amino acids. V shed 7 bases and J 7 bases; nucleotides not matched to a gene: 17. CDR3 loop: CASTLRAGGGFGNEQFF. CDR3 coding DNA: TGTGCCAGCACGCTCCGAGCGGGAGGAGGATTTGGGAATGAGCAGTTCTTC.

DNA for the CDR3: TGTGCCAGCAGCCCCCATGGTGGACTAGGGCCCTACGAGCAGTACTTC. This codes for CASSPHGGLGPYEQYF. The J gene is TRBJ2-7, the V gene TRBV7-2; 7 bases are shared with TRBD2. CDR1 and CDR2 (germline): SGHTA, FQGNSA. Trimming cost V 5 bases and J 2 bases; bases outside gene matches: 12. The CDR3 has 16 residues.

The V gene is TRBV7-2, the J gene TRBJ2-5; perhaps TRBD1 as D (6 bases). CDR1 is SGHTA and CDR2 is FQGNSA in the germline V gene. Trimming took off 0 bases at V and 2 bases at J, with 10 bases between the two ends. The CDR3 sequence is 15 residues long. As DNA, the CDR3 is TGTGCCAGCAGCTTAGCACAGGGCATACAAGAGACCCAGTACTTC. The encoded protein is CASSLAQGIQETQYF.

The rearrangement joins TRBV30 to TRBJ1-5; D is possibly TRBD1 (5 bases). Germline CDR1 and CDR2: GTSNPN and SVGIG (reference sequence). The CDR3 contains 15 residues. Between the trimmed V and J ends, which lost 3 bases and 7 bases, there was a span of 19 bases. This CDR3 reads CAWRAPGGVHQPQHF. CDR3 in DNA: TGTGCCTGGAGAGCCCCCGGGGGGGTTCACCAGCCCCAGCATTTT.

The chain couples TRBV3-1 to TRBJ2-3; possible D gene TRBD2, 7 bases. CDR1 LGHDT and CDR2 YNNKEL come from the germline V gene (reference sequence). The CDR3 contains 15 residues. Trimming removed 5 bases from V and 1 base from J, with 13 bases in between. In nucleotides, the CDR3 is TGTGCCAGCAGCACACAGGGAGGGGGCACAGATACGCAGTATTTT. This gives the protein CASSTQGGGTDTQYF.

The chain recombines TRBV19 with TRBJ1-2; D is undetermined. The CDR3 loop spans 14 amino acids. V lost 4 bases, J lost 3 bases, and 12 bases lay in between. Germline assignment: CDR1 LNHDA and CDR2 SQIVND (reference sequence). CDR3 loop: CASSRLSTDYGYTF. CDR3 DNA: TGTGCCAGTAGTAGGCTCAGCACTGACTATGGCTACACCTTC.

The rearrangement joins TRBV20-1 to TRBJ2-1, with a possible D match to TRBD2 (5 bases). The CDR3 extends over 14 amino acids. The V end lost 3 bases, the J end lost 5 bases, and 14 bases lay between the germline ends. Germline assignment: CDR1 DFQATT and CDR2 SNEGSKA (reference sequence). In nucleotides, the CDR3 is TGCAGTGCTAGGGCGGGTACGAACAACAATGAGCAGTTCTTC. Its protein is CSARAGTNNNEQFF.

The CDR3 DNA follows: TGCGCCAGCAGCCCAAACACCACAATATGGAACACTGAAGCTTTCTTT. Translated: CASSPNTTIWNTEAFF. The V call is TRBV5-1, the J call TRBJ1-1; no definite D call. In germline, CDR1 is SGHRS, CDR2 YFSETQ. Trimming shortened V by 4 bases and J by 1 base, and 17 bases separated the two germline ends. The CDR3 has 16 amino acids.

The chain employs TRBV30 and TRBJ2-2; 9 bases are a match to TRBD1. Trimming removed 7 bases from V and 4 bases from J; junction bases left unmatched: 10. Germline V gene lookup returns CDR1 GTSNPN and CDR2 SVGIG (reference sequence). The CDR3 is made up of 15 amino acids. The CDR3 region is CAYLPGQGGTGELFF. The CDR3 DNA reads as TGTGCCTACCTACCGGGACAGGGAGGCACCGGGGAGCTGTTTTTT.

The J gene is TRBJ1-4, the V gene TRBV12-3 or TRBV12-4; 7 nucleotides match TRBD1. Trimming removed 3 bases from V and 8 bases from J; junction bases left unmatched: 9. This CDR3 contains 15 residues. This chain's CDR3 is CASSFLGRGLEKLFF. The CDR3 bases are TGTGCCAGCAGTTTCCTGGGCAGGGGGTTGGAAAAACTGTTTTTT.

A single count supports this clonotype. The CDR3, as DNA: TGTGCCAGCAGCCCGGACACCAATCAGCCCCAGCATTTT. This translates into CASSPDTNQPQHF. V and J are TRBV7-2 and TRBJ1-5, with D tentatively TRBD1 (5 bases). Germline CDR1 and CDR2: SGHTA and FQGNSA. This CDR3 is built from 13 residues. Trimming shortened V by 5 bases and J by 3 bases, and 8 bases separated the two germline ends.

The V call is TRBV12-3 or TRBV12-4, the J call TRBJ2-7; 9 bases are shared with TRBD1. The CDR3 sequence is 12 residues long. V shed 6 bases, J shed 10 bases, and the junction held 7 bases outside the gene matches. This CDR3 is CASSRDRVAQYF. The DNA of the CDR3 is TGTGCCAGCAGCCGGGACAGGGTGGCTCAGTACTTC.

The chain carries TRBV28 and TRBJ1-3; no clear D gene. Trimming shortened V by 6 bases and J by 3 bases, and 12 bases separated the two germline ends. The CDR3 contains 14 residues. The germline CDR1 and CDR2 sequences are MDHEN and SYDVKM. The chain's CDR3 is CASSPRSIGNTIYF. CDR3 DNA sequence: TGTGCCAGCAGCCCCCGCTCGATTGGAAACACCATATATTTT.

Concerning this clonotype itself: An end of the junction does not agree with germline; a read error may underlie this. The gene calls are TRBV7-7 and TRBJ2-2; no clear D. Germline V CDR1 and CDR2: SSHAT, FNYEAQ (reference sequence). The CDR3 loop spans 12 amino acids. CDR3 DNA: TGTGCCAGCAGGACGAATACCGGGGAGCTGTTTTTT. Translated, it gives CASRTNTGELFF. The entire variable domain, with the rest obtained from reference TRBV7-7 and TRBJ2-2, is as follows: GAGVSQSPRYKVTKRGQDVTLRCDPISSHATLYWYQQALGQGPEFLTYFNYEAQPDKSGLPSDRFSAERPEGSISTLTIQRTEQRDSAMYRCASRTNTGELFFGEGSRLTVL.

This chain joins TRBV3-1 and TRBJ2-6; D is perhaps TRBD2 (6 bases). Germline V CDR1 and CDR2: LGHDT, YNNKEL (reference sequence). The CDR3 has 16 residues. With 1 base removed from V and 2 bases from J, the gap between germline ends came to 9 bases. DNA for the CDR3: TGTGCCAGCAGCCAAGGGGGGGATCCTGGGGCCAACGTCCTGACTTTC. Translating gives CASSQGGDPGANVLTF.

This clonotype has only one observation. The V call is TRBV6-5, the J call TRBJ1-5, with a possible D match to TRBD1 (6 bases). The CDR3 covers 14 residues. With 2 bases removed from V and 3 bases from J, the gap between germline ends came to 8 bases. CDR1 MNHEY and CDR2 SVGAGI come from the germline V gene. In nucleotides, the CDR3 is TGTGCCAGCAGTTACGGACAGTTCAATCAGCCCCAGCATTTT. Amino acids: CASSYGQFNQPQHF.

The chain carries TRBV29-1 and TRBJ2-5; D not certain. V lost 0 bases to trimming and J lost 5 bases, with 10 bases between them. The CDR3 contains 13 residues. CDR1 SQVTM and CDR2 ANQGSEA come from the germline V gene. The CDR3 sequence: CSVEDHPRETQYF. The DNA of the CDR3 is TGCAGCGTTGAAGATCATCCACGGGAGACCCAGTACTTC.

The rearrangement uses TRBV6-2 or TRBV6-3 and TRBJ2-1; 8 bases are shared with TRBD2. The CDR3 length is 16 residues. Germline V gene lookup returns CDR1 MNHEY and CDR2 SVGEGT. V dropped 4 bases and J dropped 8; count of bases not matched to a gene: 13. The CDR3 bases are TGTGCCAGCAGTTCGACCGGGACTAGGGCCCTCCATGAGCAGTTCTTC. The encoded protein is CASSSTGTRALHEQFF.

The J gene is TRBJ2-5, the V gene TRBV28; TRBD1 might be the D (5 bases). V was clipped by 4 bases and J by 5 bases, with 11 bases between them. Germline CDR1 MDHEN, CDR2 SYDVKM. CDR3 length: 13 amino acids. This CDR3 is CASSSQVLETQYF. The CDR3, as DNA: TGTGCCAGCAGTTCACAGGTTCTGGAGACCCAGTACTTC.

The chain joins TRBV28 to TRBJ2-7; TRBD2 matches at 7 bases. The V and J ends lost 6 bases and 2 bases, in that order; junction bases with no gene match: 4. Germline V gene lookup returns CDR1 MDHEN and CDR2 SYDVKM. The CDR3 covers 13 residues. CDR3 sequence: CASRSGTTYEQYF. CDR3 DNA sequence: TGTGCCAGCAGATCCGGGACTACCTACGAGCAGTACTTC.

The V and J genes are TRBV29-1 and TRBJ1-4; no definite D call. The CDR3 consists of 13 residues. Trimming shortened V by 5 bases and J by 8 bases, and 15 bases separated the two germline ends. In germline, CDR1 is SQVTM, CDR2 ANQGSEA. The chain's CDR3 is CSVWNPREEKLFF. The CDR3 nucleotides read TGCAGCGTTTGGAACCCTCGAGAGGAAAAACTGTTTTTT.

The rearrangement links TRBV2 to TRBJ2-7; D might be TRBD2 (6 bases). CDR3 size: 12 residues. The ends were cut back, 6 bases at V and 7 bases at J, with 13 bases in the middle. Germline CDR1 is SNHLY and CDR2 is FYNNEI. The CDR3 protein is CASREGGREQYF. The CDR3 nucleotides read TGTGCCAGCAGGGAGGGTGGTAGAGAGCAGTACTTC.

V gene TRBV28 combines with J gene TRBJ1-2; no clear D gene. Per the germline V gene, CDR1 is MDHEN and CDR2 is SYDVKM. Trimming removed 3 bases at V and 4 bases at J, with 6 bases between. There are 12 residues in the CDR3. This CDR3 is CASSFGSYGYTF. CDR3 coding DNA: TGTGCCAGCAGTTTTGGGAGCTATGGCTACACCTTC.

This chain links TRBV3-1 with TRBJ2-2; TRBD1 matches at 8 bases. In germline, CDR1 is LGHDT, CDR2 YNNKEL (reference sequence). V shed 3 bases, J shed 7 bases, and the junction held 4 bases outside the gene matches. The CDR3 has 14 amino acids. The CDR3 sequence: CASSQHTGGGELFF. The CDR3 nucleotides are TGTGCCAGCAGCCAGCATACAGGGGGCGGGGAGCTGTTTTTT.